The T cell receptor beta chain under discussion was sequenced for a study of T cells in Graves' hyperthyroidism and ophthalmopathy. Per germline, CDR1 SGHRS and CDR2 YFSETQ. Trimming cost V 4 bases and J 5 bases, with 13 bases left between them. The length of the CDR3 is 15 residues. RNA transcripts served as the template for amplifying TCR beta CDR3 regions. The HTBI primer set was used in a first-round RT-PCR of the TCR CDR3. TCRdb re-called the multiplex PCR reads with MiXCR, one entry per CDR3 protein. The sample lists over 700,000 distinct CDR3 sequences, 18% seen once, with 16% in the top ten. The source is a woman aged 50 to 60 with Graves' hyperthyroidism that later progressed to Graves' ophthalmopathy. The J gene is TRBJ1-6, the V gene TRBV5-1, with D unclear. The sequenced sample consisted of blood. CDR3 region: CASSKPGGDNSPLHF. Written as DNA, the CDR3 is TGCGCCAGCAGCAAGCCCGGCGGGGATAATTCACCCCTCCACTTT.